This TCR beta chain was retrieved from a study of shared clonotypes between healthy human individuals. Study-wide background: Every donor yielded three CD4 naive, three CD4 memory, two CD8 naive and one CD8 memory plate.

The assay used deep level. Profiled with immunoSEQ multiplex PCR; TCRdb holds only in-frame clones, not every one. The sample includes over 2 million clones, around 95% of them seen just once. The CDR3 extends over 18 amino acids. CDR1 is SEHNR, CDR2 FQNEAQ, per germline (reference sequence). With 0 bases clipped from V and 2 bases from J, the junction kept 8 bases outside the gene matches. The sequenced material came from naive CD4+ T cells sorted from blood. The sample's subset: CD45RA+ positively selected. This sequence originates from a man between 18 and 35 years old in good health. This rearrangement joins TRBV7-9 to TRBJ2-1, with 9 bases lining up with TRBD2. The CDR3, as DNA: TGTGCCAGCAGCTTAGCGGGTGGTAAGCGGGGGGCCTACAATGAGCAGTTCTTC. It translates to CASSLAGGKRGAYNEQFF.